The next 19 T cell receptor beta chains were all read from a single sample in a study of shared clonotypes between healthy human individuals. Clones were read by immunoSEQ multiplex PCR, and TCRdb kept only the in-frame ones, dropping some. The top ten clones hold about 0.4% of a sample with approximately 1.4 million clones, approximately 98% of them seen once. The sequenced sample was naive CD4+ T cells sorted from blood. The subset was: CD45RA+ positively selected. These receptors originate from a man between 25 and 39 years old in good health.

V and J are TRBV2 and TRBJ2-7; no reliable D call. The germline V and J ends were trimmed by 3 bases and 1 base, with 10 bases remaining between them. The CDR3 totals 14 residues. The V gene's germline CDR1 is SNHLY and CDR2 FYNNEI. In nucleotides, the CDR3 is TGTGCCAGCAGTGATAGTAGGCAGTCCTACGAGCAGTACTTC. It encodes CASSDSRQSYEQYF.

The CDR3 reads CASSRVPGETQYF. For the CDR3, the DNA is TGTGCCAGCAGCCGGGTCCCGGGGGAGACCCAGTACTTC. V gene TRBV5-4 combines with J gene TRBJ2-5, with D tentatively TRBD2 (5 bases). In germline, CDR1 is SGHNT, CDR2 YYREEE (reference sequence). The V gene lost 4 bases and the J gene lost 5 bases, with 12 bases spanning the gap. This CDR3 has 13 residues.

This chain links TRBV6-5 with TRBJ2-1; 10 bases are a match to TRBD2. From germline, CDR1 is MNHEY and CDR2 SVGAGI. The V segment lost 9 bases and the J segment 4 bases; nucleotides outside the gene matches: 6. The CDR3 has 14 residues. This CDR3 reads CASRTSGTYNEQFF. The CDR3 DNA follows: TGTGCCAGTCGAACTAGCGGGACATACAATGAGCAGTTCTTC.

V is TRBV7-2 and J is TRBJ2-1, with D perhaps matching TRBD2 (5 bases). From germline, CDR1 is SGHTA and CDR2 FQGNSA. Trimming took off 5 bases at V and 4 bases at J, with 9 bases between the two ends. The CDR3 sequence is 13 residues long. The CDR3 DNA follows: TGTGCCAGCAGCCGAAGGACTTACAATGAGCAGTTCTTC. As protein: CASSRRTYNEQFF.

The chain recombines TRBV28 with TRBJ2-1; 10 positions match TRBD2. The length of the CDR3 is 15 residues. Trimming took 5 bases from V and 4 from J; bases not matched to a gene: 5. Germline lookup yields CDR1 MDHEN and CDR2 SYDVKM. The CDR3 sequence is CASSPAGGIYNEQFF. The CDR3 nucleotides read TGTGCCAGCAGTCCAGCGGGGGGGATATACAATGAGCAGTTCTTC.

The V and J genes are TRBV7-2 and TRBJ2-7; D not certain. CDR1 SGHTA and CDR2 FQGNSA come from the germline V gene. The CDR3 covers 12 residues. Between the trimmed V and J ends, which lost 5 bases and 2 bases, there was a span of 7 bases. The CDR3: CASSRSTYEQYF. DNA of the CDR3: TGTGCCAGCAGCCGCAGCACCTACGAGCAGTACTTC.

J is TRBJ1-1 and V is TRBV21-1. TRBV21-1 is shown as a pseudogene. The CDR3 is made up of 18 amino acids. As DNA, the CDR3 is TGTGCCAGCAGCAAAGTAATGCAGTTGGCAATGAGCCTCACTGAAGCTTTCTTT. It codes for CASSKVMQLAMSLTEAFF.

This clone was found once. The V gene is TRBV11-2, the J gene TRBJ2-7; tentatively, D is TRBD1 (5 bases). CDR1 is SGHAT and CDR2 is FQNNGV in the germline V gene. This CDR3 has 13 amino acids. The V end lost 8 bases, the J end lost 4 bases, and 15 bases lay between the germline ends. CDR3 loop: CASGWGSFYEQYF. CDR3 nucleotides: TGTGCCAGCGGATGGGGCTCGTTTTACGAGCAGTACTTC.

The V and J genes are TRBV9 and TRBJ2-7; D is perhaps TRBD1 or TRBD2 (5 bases each). The CDR3 runs to 16 residues. Germline V gives CDR1 SGDLS, CDR2 YYNGEE. V was pared by 0 bases and J by 6 bases, with 19 bases between. The CDR3: CASSVGPTKDGAEQYF. CDR3 DNA: TGTGCCAGCAGCGTAGGTCCCACCAAGGACGGGGCCGAGCAGTACTTC.

Comment on this clone: Its ends do not fully match the called genes, so a read error is possible. CDR3 sequence (DNA): TGTGCCAGCAGCTTGCTTAGCAATCGGCCCCAGCATTTT. As protein: CASSLLSNRPQHF. The rearrangement uses TRBV7-9 and TRBJ1-5; no definite D call. The CDR3 runs 13 residues. Germline assignment: CDR1 SEHNR and CDR2 FQNEAQ (reference sequence).

The chain employs TRBV5-6 and TRBJ1-4; weak D call: TRBD1 (5 bases). The CDR3 runs to 15 residues. The germline V and J ends were trimmed by 3 bases and 0 bases, with 9 bases remaining between them. Looked up from germline, CDR1 is SGHDT and CDR2 is YYEEEE. The DNA for the CDR3 is TGTGCCAGCAGCTCTCAGGGTCCAACTAATGAAAAACTGTTTTTT. Protein sequence: CASSSQGPTNEKLFF.

To note about this clone: Other DNA sequences within the sample encode an identical CDR3. The chain joins TRBV9 to TRBJ2-1, with TRBD2 matching over 9 bases. Losses at the gene ends were 0 bases for V and 4 bases for J; bases not matched to a gene: 5. The CDR3 totals 16 residues. Germline-derived CDR1 and CDR2 are SGDLS and YYNGEE. Here the CDR3 reads CASSVGREGRYNEQFF. DNA of the CDR3: TGTGCCAGCAGCGTAGGGCGGGAGGGCCGTTACAATGAGCAGTTCTTC.

The rearrangement joins TRBV5-4 to TRBJ1-2; D remains unclear. Germline CDR1 is SGHNT and CDR2 is YYREEE (reference sequence). Trimming stripped 2 bases from V and 4 bases from J, with 6 bases between. The CDR3 loop spans 12 amino acids. The CDR3 loop is CASSLRSYGYTF. CDR3 DNA sequence: TGTGCCAGCAGCTTAAGGTCCTATGGCTACACCTTC.

The rearrangement joins TRBV14 to TRBJ1-2; D may be TRBD1 (6 bases). The V gene lost 6 bases and the J gene lost 4 bases, with 15 bases spanning the gap. Germline-derived CDR1 and CDR2 are SGHDN and FVKESK. The CDR3 runs 14 residues. The CDR3 DNA sequence: TGTGCCAGCAGTCGACAGGCTGTCCCCTATGGCTACACCTTC. Protein sequence: CASSRQAVPYGYTF. The full variable domain, completed using reference TRBV14 and TRBJ1-2, is EAGVTQFPSHSVIEKGQTVTLRCDPISGHDNLYWYRRVMGKEIKFLLHFVKESKQDESGMPNNRFLAERTGGTYSTLKVQPAELEDSGVYFCASSRQAVPYGYTFGSGTRLTVV.

The chain uses TRBV27 and TRBJ1-1; TRBD1 might be the D (5 bases). Trimming cost V 3 bases and J 7 bases, with 12 bases left between them. The V gene's germline CDR1 is MNHEY and CDR2 SMNVEV (reference sequence). CDR3 size: 13 residues. The CDR3, as DNA: TGTGCCAGCAGTTTGGACTCTGACAGTGAAGCTTTCTTT. Translation: CASSLDSDSEAFF.

The V gene is TRBV5-1, the J gene TRBJ2-7; 7 positions agree with TRBD1. The V gene's germline CDR1 is SGHRS and CDR2 YFSETQ. The CDR3 covers 14 residues. With V trimmed by 4 bases and J by 2 bases, 6 bases remained unmatched. CDR3 region: CASSIRDSAYEQYF. CDR3 bases: TGCGCCAGCAGCATACGGGACAGCGCCTACGAGCAGTACTTC. The complete variable domain, with remaining parts taken from reference TRBV5-1 and TRBJ2-7, reads KAGVTQTPRYLIKTRGQQVTLSCSPISGHRSVSWYQQTPGQGLQFLFEYFSETQRNKGNFPGRFSGRQFSNSRSEMNVSTLELGDSALYLCASSIRDSAYEQYFGPGTRLTVT.

V usage is TRBV7-3 and J usage is TRBJ2-7; 14 positions agree with TRBD2. The CDR3 loop spans 19 amino acids. Per germline, CDR1 SGHTA and CDR2 FQGTGA. The V segment lost 1 base and the J segment 1 base; nucleotides outside the gene matches: 9. The CDR3 sequence is CASSLRASRTSGRSYEQYF. CDR3 sequence (DNA): TGTGCCAGCAGCTTAAGAGCCAGCAGGACTAGCGGGAGGTCCTACGAGCAGTACTTC.

V and J are TRBV2 and TRBJ2-1, with 10 bases that match TRBD2. CDR3 size: 15 residues. CDR1 and CDR2 from the germline V gene are SNHLY and FYNNEI. V shed 8 bases and J 5 bases; nucleotides not matched to a gene: 9. The CDR3 is CASDGVAGGNNEQFF. The DNA for the CDR3 is TGTGCCAGCGATGGGGTAGCGGGGGGCAACAATGAGCAGTTCTTC.

The chain employs TRBV5-1 and TRBJ2-1; perhaps TRBD1 as D (6 bases). The V end was cut by 0 bases, the J end by 5 bases, with 12 bases between. Germline lookup yields CDR1 SGHRS and CDR2 YFSETQ. The CDR3 is 15 residues long. CDR3 residues: CASSLAAGVDNEQFF. The CDR3 DNA reads as TGCGCCAGCAGCTTGGCGGCAGGGGTCGACAATGAGCAGTTCTTC. The full variable domain, in which reference TRBV5-1 and TRBJ2-1 provide the parts outside the CDR3, is KAGVTQTPRYLIKTRGQQVTLSCSPISGHRSVSWYQQTPGQGLQFLFEYFSETQRNKGNFPGRFSGRQFSNSRSEMNVSTLELGDSALYLCASSLAAGVDNEQFFGPGTRLTVL.